A selection of T cell receptor beta chains follows, all from one sample in a study of cytomegalovirus exposure and HLA in healthy donors. Clones were sequenced by immunoSEQ multiplex PCR, and TCRdb holds only the in-frame ones, with some missing. The sample records 89,000 or so clones, more than 60% being singletons. Sequences were obtained from PBMCs. These receptors all stem from a man aged 18 to 30 in good health and CMV-seropositive. CDR3s leave out the opening cysteine and the closing phenylalanine or tryptophan.

TRBV5-5,TRBJ1-5,ASSPTGSPNQPQH
TRBV6-5,TRBJ1-2,ASSYRTGNGYT
TRBV10-1,TRBJ1-5,ASGRSQEPQH
TRBV5-4,TRBJ2-3,ASSFRLTRGTDTQY
TRBV29-1,TRBJ2-7,SVAHRGLTYEQY
TRBV10-2,TRBJ2-1,ASSAGTPNNEQF
TRBV2,TRBJ1-1,ASSEGRTGGTEAF
TRBV28,TRBJ2-7,ASSPYKPTGGFYEQY
TRBV28,TRBJ2-7,AAAGQIYEQY
TRBV9,TRBJ1-1,ASSGGGQGQTEAF
TRBV28,TRBJ1-1,ASSQPGDLNTEAF
TRBV6-5,TRBJ1-1,ASSYSHRRNTEAF
TRBV30,TRBJ2-2,AWTSLTGELF
TRBV5-4,TRBJ2-2,ASSLVIGGELF
TRBV18,TRBJ1-2,ASSRDRKDGYT
TRBV27,TRBJ2-7,ASSSVRGPYEQY
TRBV19,TRBJ1-1,ASSTPQDSYPPEAF
TRBV6-1,TRBJ2-7,ASSERGLAGVDEQY
TRBV14,TRBJ2-7,ASSQGLGSYEQY
TRBV9,TRBJ2-2,ASSVGGGGQAGELF
TRBV28,TRBJ2-3,ASSSSGTDTQY
TRBV10-3,TRBJ1-1,AISENRAEAF
TRBV4-1,TRBJ1-2,ASSQEKGAGYGYT
TRBV7-8,TRBJ1-3,ASSARVTGRYKGNTIY
TRBV7-2,TRBJ1-1,ASSLTGLGMNTEAF
TRBV30,TRBJ1-3,ALTGTDTGNTIY
TRBV28,TRBJ2-7,ASVGTNYEQY
TRBV28,TRBJ2-7,ASSLPGGGKGY
TRBV7-5,TRBJ2-7,VRSLKSIGRVRYEQY
TRBV7-9,TRBJ1-1,ASSPTVNTEAF
TRBV27,TRBJ1-6,ASSFALDSPLH
TRBV5-5,TRBJ2-7,ASSYPRGFMDEQY
TRBV23-1,TRBJ1-2,ASSQGGQGWQSHYGYT
TRBV7-2,TRBJ2-3,ASSYPGLAGGDTQY
TRBV7-9,TRBJ1-1,ASGNSGQGRSTEAF
TRBV28,TRBJ1-2,ASSLTQGTDYGYT
TRBV7-9,TRBJ1-4,ASSPDRHNEKLF
TRBV7-9,TRBJ1-4,AETGTANEKLF
TRBV2,TRBJ1-3,ASSVGIRGWSEGNTIY
TRBV5-1,TRBJ2-3,ASSLGRQGADTQY
TRBV7-9,TRBJ1-6,ASSGQAFNSPLH
TRBV7-6,TRBJ2-7,ASSPGTDISYEQY
TRBV9,TRBJ2-3,ASSAYSGGATDTQY
TRBV5-5,TRBJ2-5,ASSLPGPQGGGQETQY
TRBV28,TRBJ1-2,ASSLFQANYGYT
TRBV10-1,TRBJ2-3,ASSEGGAGDTQY
TRBV19,TRBJ2-5,ASSTQLGGGQETQY
TRBV9,TRBJ1-1,ASSVTGNTEAF
TRBV5-4,TRBJ1-1,ASSLEEGTEAF